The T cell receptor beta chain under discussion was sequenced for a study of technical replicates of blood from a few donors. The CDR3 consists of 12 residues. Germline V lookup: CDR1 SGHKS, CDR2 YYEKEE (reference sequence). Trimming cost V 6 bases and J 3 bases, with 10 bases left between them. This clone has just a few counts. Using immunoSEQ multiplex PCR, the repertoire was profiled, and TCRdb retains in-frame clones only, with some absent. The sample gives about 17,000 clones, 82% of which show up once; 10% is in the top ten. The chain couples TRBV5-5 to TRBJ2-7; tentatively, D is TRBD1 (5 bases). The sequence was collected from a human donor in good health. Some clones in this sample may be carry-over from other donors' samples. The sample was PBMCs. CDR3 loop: CASTATDYEQYF. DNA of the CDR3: TGTGCCAGCACTGCGACAGACTACGAGCAGTACTTC.